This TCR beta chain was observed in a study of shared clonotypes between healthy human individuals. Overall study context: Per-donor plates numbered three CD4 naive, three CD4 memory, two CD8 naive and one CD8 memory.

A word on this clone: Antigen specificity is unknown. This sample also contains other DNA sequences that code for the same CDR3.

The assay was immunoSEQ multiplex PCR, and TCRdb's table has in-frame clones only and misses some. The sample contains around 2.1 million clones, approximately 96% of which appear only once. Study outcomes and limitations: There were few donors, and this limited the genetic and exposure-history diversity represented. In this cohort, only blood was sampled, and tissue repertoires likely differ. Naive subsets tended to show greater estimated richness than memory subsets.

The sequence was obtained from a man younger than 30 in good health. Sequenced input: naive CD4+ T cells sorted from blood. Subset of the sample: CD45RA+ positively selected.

The CDR3 loop reads CAWSVPGQPQHF. The CDR3 bases are TGTGCCTGGAGTGTACCGGGGCAGCCCCAGCATTTT. This chain links TRBV30 with TRBJ1-5; D is uncertain. Germline-derived CDR1 and CDR2 are GTSNPN and SVGIG (reference sequence). The CDR3 length is 12 residues. V dropped 0 bases and J dropped 7 bases, with 7 bases sitting between them.